One sample yielded the 15 T cell receptor beta chains listed below, sequenced in a study of T cells after yellow fever vaccination. TCRdb redid the calling of the 5' RACE reads with MiXCR, one entry per CDR3 protein. The table shows roughly 500,000 distinct CDR3 sequences, with about 19% occurring only once. The source was PBMCs, collected 15 days after the yellow fever booster vaccination. All receptors derive from a man aged 25-45 years who received the YFV17D yellow fever vaccine.

This clonotype was picked up a small number of times. This chain joins TRBV20-1 and TRBJ2-3; no reliable D call. The CDR3 loop spans 11 amino acids. Trimming removed 6 bases from V and 5 bases from J, with 9 bases in between. Looked up from germline, CDR1 is DFQATT and CDR2 is SNEGSKA (reference sequence). CDR3 nucleotides: TGCAGTGCGGCCCCTCGAGATACGCAGTATTTT. This encodes CSAAPRDTQYF.

Only a few counts were recorded for this clonotype. The chain employs TRBV25-1 and TRBJ2-1; D gene uncertain. CDR3 length: 13 residues. V was pared by 7 bases and J by 8 bases, with 15 bases between. CDR1 and CDR2 (germline): MGHDK, SYGVNS. CDR3 loop: CASNSLSHHEQFF. Written as DNA, the CDR3 is TGTGCCAGCAATAGCCTTAGTCACCATGAGCAGTTCTTC.

V usage is TRBV10-3 and J usage is TRBJ2-5; D tentatively reads TRBD1 or TRBD2 (5 bases each). Germline lookup yields CDR1 ENHRY and CDR2 SYGVKD. V dropped 0 bases and J dropped 4 bases, with 12 bases sitting between them. This CDR3 is 15 amino acids long. CDR3 nucleotides: TGTGCCATCAGTGAGTCACTGGGACGGCCAGAGACCCAGTACTTC. This codes for CAISESLGRPETQYF.

This clonotype has more than one count but fewer than ten. J is TRBJ2-5 and V is TRBV7-2, with D possibly TRBD2 on 5 matching bases. Germline V gives CDR1 SGHTA, CDR2 FQGNSA. The CDR3 runs to 14 residues. V lost 1 base and J lost 3, with 9 bases in between. The CDR3 DNA follows: TGTGCCAGCAGCTTAGGAGGGAGTAAAGAGACCCAGTACTTC. It codes for CASSLGGSKETQYF.

The V and J genes are TRBV5-4 and TRBJ2-1, with 8 bases fitting TRBD2. The CDR3 consists of 15 residues. The V segment lost 5 bases and the J segment 0 bases; nucleotides outside the gene matches: 4. Germline values: CDR1 SGHNT, CDR2 YYREEE (reference sequence). The CDR3 sequence: CASSRGLASYNEQFF. CDR3 nucleotides: TGTGCCAGCAGTCGTGGACTAGCCTCCTACAATGAGCAGTTCTTC.

The chain links TRBV18 to TRBJ1-5; perhaps TRBD1 as D (5 bases). This CDR3 comprises 16 residues. The V and J ends lost 6 bases and 4 bases respectively, with 19 bases between them. Germline CDR1 reads KGHSH; CDR2 reads LQKENI. The CDR3 DNA sequence: TGTGCCAGCTCTGGCGAACGGGACGGTGGTAATCAGCCCCAGCATTTT. Protein sequence: CASSGERDGGNQPQHF.

This clonotype was counted only a few times. J is TRBJ2-7 and V is TRBV20-1, with TRBD2 matching 9 bases. Germline trimming cut 6 bases from V and 6 bases from J; bases unmatched to any gene: 12. The germline gives CDR1 DFQATT, CDR2 SNEGSKA (reference sequence). This CDR3 region has 14 residues. The CDR3 DNA is TGCAGTGCCCAGAGCGGCATAGCGGGAGTCGAGCAGTACTTC. This gives the protein CSAQSGIAGVEQYF.

The rearrangement joins TRBV7-2 to TRBJ1-2; 9 bases fit TRBD1. V was clipped by 3 bases and J by 4 bases; unmatched bases: 9. The CDR3 is 16 amino acids. The germline CDR1 and CDR2 sequences are SGHTA and FQGNSA. The CDR3 sequence is CASSFRDRDSGYGYTF. CDR3 nucleotide sequence: TGTGCCAGCAGCTTCCGGGACAGGGACTCGGGCTATGGCTACACCTTC. The variable domain in full, completed from reference TRBV7-2 and TRBJ1-2, reads GAGVSQSPSNKVTEKGKDVELRCDPISGHTALYWYRQSLGQGLEFLIYFQGNSAPDKSGLPSDRFSAERTGGSVSTLTIQRTQQEDSAVYLCASSFRDRDSGYGYTFGSGTRLTVV.

This clonotype appeared a single time. The genes are TRBV11-2 and TRBJ2-3, with 8 bases that match TRBD2. V was pared by 3 bases and J by 4 bases, with 6 bases of the junction left unmatched. This CDR3 has 15 residues. Germline CDR1 is SGHAT and CDR2 is FQNNGV. CDR3 loop: CASSFQLAGSDTQYF. CDR3 nucleotides: TGTGCCAGCAGCTTTCAGCTAGCGGGCTCAGATACGCAGTATTTT.

This clonotype has a handful of counts. J is TRBJ2-7 and V is TRBV28; 8 positions match TRBD2. The length of the CDR3 is 14 residues. From germline, CDR1 is MDHEN and CDR2 SYDVKM. V trimming: 0 bases; J trimming: 6 bases; junction bases outside the gene matches: 4. Here the CDR3 DNA reads TGTGCCAGCAGTTTATGGAGCGGGAGTAGCGAGCAGTACTTC. Encoded protein: CASSLWSGSSEQYF. Variable domain in full (rest from reference TRBV28 and TRBJ2-7): DVKVTQSSRYLVKRTGEKVFLECVQDMDHENMFWYRQDPGLGLRLIYFSYDVKMKEKGDIPEGYSVSREKKERFSLILESASTNQTSMYLCASSLWSGSSEQYFGPGTRLTVT.

This clonotype showed up just a few times. The chain links TRBV12-3 or TRBV12-4 to TRBJ2-6; D not resolved. CDR3 length: 13 residues. Deletions cut 6 bases from V and 2 bases from J, with 5 bases between. This CDR3 is CASSRTGANVLTF. As DNA, the CDR3 is TGTGCCAGCAGCCGGACTGGGGCCAACGTCCTGACTTTC.

The J gene is TRBJ2-1, the V gene TRBV5-6; D not resolved. The CDR3 consists of 13 residues. From germline, CDR1 is SGHDT and CDR2 YYEEEE. Trimming took off 4 bases at V and 6 bases at J, with 11 bases between the two ends. CDR3 amino acids: CASSLRPVNEQFF. As DNA, the CDR3 is TGTGCCAGCAGCCTGAGACCCGTCAATGAGCAGTTCTTC.

CDR3 amino acids: CASSDLTGNEQFF. As DNA, the CDR3 is TGTGCCAGCAGTGACTTGACAGGCAATGAGCAGTTCTTC. This chain links TRBV2 with TRBJ2-1; a weak D match, TRBD1 (6 bases). The CDR3 length is 13 residues. Germline V gene sequence: CDR1 SNHLY, CDR2 FYNNEI. V lost 3 bases, J lost 6 bases, and 9 bases lay in between.

This clonotype was seen a handful of times. The rearrangement joins TRBV18 to TRBJ1-5; 12 bases agree with TRBD1. The V and J ends lost 3 bases and 5 bases, in that order; junction bases with no gene match: 5. This CDR3 contains 16 residues. Germline V gives CDR1 KGHSH, CDR2 LQKENI. The chain's CDR3 is CASSPRDRGLDQPQHF. As DNA, the CDR3 is TGTGCCAGCTCACCGAGGGACAGGGGGCTGGATCAGCCCCAGCATTTT.

The chain combines TRBV10-1 with TRBJ1-2; D perhaps matches TRBD1 (5 bases). V was trimmed by 6 bases and J by 8 bases, leaving 22 bases between them. Per germline, CDR1 WNHNN and CDR2 SYGVQD (reference sequence). The CDR3 extends over 15 amino acids. This CDR3 reads CASRAPGRHSLGYTF. The DNA for the CDR3 is TGCGCCAGCAGAGCTCCGGGACGACACTCCTTAGGCTACACCTTC.